This TCR beta chain comes out of a study of shared clonotypes between healthy human individuals. Study-level findings and limits: When compared with the clonotypes that were shared by all four sorted-subset donors, the non-shared clonotypes turned out to have lower generation probabilities. Among donors, clonotype sharing was expected to be affected by sequencing depth. The naive CD4 repertoires of four donors were compared, and roughly 5% of clonotypes were shared.

This clone was counted only a few times. Its antigen is unknown. This CDR3 is also generated by other DNA sequences in the sample. Profiled with immunoSEQ multiplex PCR; TCRdb holds only in-frame clones, not every one. The sample holds approximately 740,000 clones, around 72% seen once. V was trimmed by 2 bases and J by 0 bases, leaving 4 bases between them. The CDR3 covers 13 residues. Germline V gene data show CDR1 as MNHEY and CDR2 as SVGAGI. The receptor was derived from a woman aged 25 to 39 in good health. The source material was memory CD4+ T cells sorted from blood. As for subset: CD45RA-negative fraction. The chain is built from TRBV6-5 and TRBJ2-5; D remains unclear. For the CDR3, the DNA is TGTGCCAGCAGTTACAGCTACCAAGAGACCCAGTACTTC. Its protein is CASSYSYQETQYF.